Below, 24 T cell receptor beta chains from the same sample are listed, as sequenced in a study of T cell responses to AZD1222 COVID-19 vaccine. TCRdb's copy holds only in-frame clones and misses some; the assay was immunoSEQ multiplex PCR. The repertoire holds 75,000 to 95,000 clones, roughly 86% seen once, with over 2.5% in the top ten. Specimen: peripheral blood, collected on day 0 of MenACWY control vaccination. The origin of the receptors is an adult in good health.

This chain links TRBV5-1 with TRBJ1-6; 7 positions match TRBD1. Trimming took 1 base from V and 7 from J; bases not matched to a gene: 5. This CDR3 has 15 amino acids. CDR1 is SGHRS and CDR2 is YFSETQ in the germline V gene. The CDR3 spells CASSLRQGKNSPLHF. The CDR3 DNA sequence: TGCGCCAGCAGCTTGCGACAGGGTAAAAATTCACCCCTCCACTTT.

The rearrangement joins TRBV5-5 to TRBJ1-1; D ambiguous. V was clipped by 0 bases and J by 11 bases, with 11 bases between them. Germline V gene data show CDR1 as SGHKS and CDR2 as YYEKEE (reference sequence). CDR3 length: 12 amino acids. This CDR3 is CASSLEVGRAFF. The CDR3 region has the DNA TGTGCCAGCAGCTTGGAAGTGGGTAGGGCTTTCTTT.

V is TRBV2 and J is TRBJ2-5; TRBD2 aligns across 16 bases. The CDR3 covers 17 residues. After removal of 5 bases from V and 6 bases from J, the junction contained 9 bases not matched to a gene. CDR1 is SNHLY, CDR2 FYNNEI, per germline. CDR3 nucleotide sequence: TGTGCCAGCAGTAAAACCGGGACTAGCGGGGGGGCCAAGACCCAGTACTTC. It yields the protein CASSKTGTSGGAKTQYF.

The rearrangement uses TRBV9 and TRBJ1-6, with D possibly TRBD1 on 5 matching bases. Germline V gives CDR1 SGDLS, CDR2 YYNGEE. V lost 4 bases and J lost 7, with 6 bases in between. This CDR3 comprises 12 residues. The CDR3, as DNA: TGTGCCAGCAGCAGGGACAATTCACCCCTCCACTTT. Its protein product is CASSRDNSPLHF.

On this clone: Sequence at one end of the junction differs from germline and may be a read error. The V call is TRBV27, the J call TRBJ2-1; D possibly corresponds to TRBD2 (5 bases). CDR1 MNHEY and CDR2 SMNVEV come from the germline V gene (reference sequence). This CDR3 has 13 residues. The CDR3 coding sequence is TGTGCCAGCGGTTTAGCGTCCTACAATGAGCAGTTCTTC. Protein sequence: CASGLASYNEQFF.

The chain couples TRBV7-3 to TRBJ1-1; no firm D call. V lost 5 bases to trimming and J lost 3 bases, with 10 bases between them. CDR1 is SGHTA and CDR2 is FQGTGA in the germline V gene. This CDR3 comprises 13 residues. This chain's CDR3 is CASSPGGYTEAFF. The DNA for the CDR3 is TGTGCCAGCAGCCCCGGTGGTTACACTGAAGCTTTCTTT.

The chain recombines TRBV12-5 with TRBJ1-1, with 10 bases lining up with TRBD1. The junction had 5 bases not matched to a gene; V was cut back by 0 bases and J by 1 base. Germline V gives CDR1 LGHNT, CDR2 FRNRAP. The CDR3 length is 17 residues. CDR3 coding DNA: TGTGCTAGTGGTTTGGTTTTGACAGGGGGCAAGAACACTGAAGCTTTCTTT. Protein: CASGLVLTGGKNTEAFF.

V usage is TRBV28 and J usage is TRBJ1-3; the D gene is possibly TRBD1 (5 bases). The germline V gene has CDR1 MDHEN and CDR2 SYDVKM. V dropped 2 bases and J dropped 2 bases, with 22 bases sitting between them. There are 19 residues in the CDR3. The CDR3 DNA follows: TGTGCCAGCAGTTTACTGGGGGAAGGGTTATTGGACACTGGAAACACCATATATTTT. It translates to CASSLLGEGLLDTGNTIYF.

The rearrangement links TRBV10-3 to TRBJ1-2, with D hard to call. Germline loops: CDR1 ENHRY, CDR2 SYGVKD. The CDR3 runs 13 residues. The V gene lost 2 bases and the J gene lost 6 bases, with 10 bases spanning the gap. In nucleotides, the CDR3 is TGTGCCATCAGTGAGCGGGGTAGGGATGGCTACACCTTC. Residues: CAISERGRDGYTF.

V gene TRBV7-6 combines with J gene TRBJ2-7; the D gene is possibly TRBD1 (5 bases). CDR1 and CDR2 (germline): SGHVS, FNYEAQ. The CDR3 totals 16 residues. Trimming pared 4 bases from V and 2 bases from J, leaving 18 bases between. The CDR3 sequence: CASSSTLDTSPYEQYF. CDR3 DNA: TGTGCCAGCAGCTCAACGTTGGACACCAGCCCCTACGAGCAGTACTTC.

This chain joins TRBV6-1 and TRBJ1-5, with D possibly TRBD1 on 5 matching bases. From germline, CDR1 is MNHNS and CDR2 SASEGT. CDR3 length: 16 residues. V lost 4 bases to trimming and J lost 4 bases, with 17 bases between them. CDR3 bases: TGTGCCAGCAGTGCCGACGCGGGGGGAGGGAATCAGCCCCAGCATTTT. It translates to CASSADAGGGNQPQHF.

V is TRBV3-1 (or the pseudogene TRBV3-2) and J is TRBJ1-3; possibly TRBD1 for D (5 bases). V lost 3 bases to trimming and J lost 4 bases, with 10 bases between them. The germline CDR1 and CDR2 sequences are LGHDT and YNNKEL (reference sequence). The CDR3 sequence is 14 residues long. The CDR3 is CASSHQGGGNTIYF. DNA for the CDR3: TGTGCCAGCAGCCATCAGGGTGGAGGAAACACCATATATTTT.

This clone has just one count. V gene TRBV6-4 combines with J gene TRBJ2-3; D uncertain. Between the trimmed V and J ends, which lost 4 bases and 5 bases, there was a span of 10 bases. The CDR3 contains 13 residues. From germline, CDR1 is MRHNA and CDR2 SNTAGT. The CDR3 loop is CASSVQTGDTQYF. The DNA of the CDR3 is TGTGCCAGCAGTGTCCAGACGGGAGATACGCAGTATTTT.

The V gene is TRBV29-1, the J gene TRBJ2-7; TRBD1 matches at 8 bases. Germline CDR1 SQVTM, CDR2 ANQGSEA. With V trimmed by 4 bases and J by 3 bases, 5 bases remained unmatched. The CDR3 sequence is 13 residues long. The CDR3: CSVVGQDFYEQYF. The CDR3 DNA sequence: TGCAGCGTTGTGGGACAGGACTTCTACGAGCAGTACTTC.

The table lists this clone with a few counts. The chain recombines TRBV4-1 with TRBJ1-4; 7 bases match TRBD1. Germline-derived CDR1 and CDR2 are MGHRA and YSYEKL. J gave up 9 bases and V 3 bases, and 10 bases lay outside the gene matches. The CDR3 totals 15 residues. The CDR3, as DNA: TGCGCCAGCAGCCAGACAGGGATAGTCGGACAAAAACTGTTTTTT. It codes for CASSQTGIVGQKLFF.

This sequence joins TRBV29-1 and TRBJ1-1; no firm D call. The V gene's germline CDR1 is SQVTM and CDR2 ANQGSEA. Trimming took off 3 bases at V and 4 bases at J, with 12 bases between the two ends. The CDR3 is 13 residues long. CDR3 residues: CSVDTLAGTEAFF. The CDR3 DNA reads TGCAGCGTTGACACGCTGGCGGGCACTGAAGCTTTCTTT.

The chain recombines TRBV7-2 with TRBJ2-2, with D possibly matching TRBD2 (5 bases). The germline V gene encodes CDR1 SGHTA and CDR2 FQGNSA. V lost 2 bases and J 1 base, leaving 8 bases between the germline ends. CDR3 length equals 15 residues. CDR3: CASSLNGVNTGELFF. The CDR3, as DNA: TGTGCCAGCAGCTTAAACGGGGTGAACACCGGGGAGCTGTTTTTT.

The chain is built from TRBV7-2 and TRBJ2-2; a possible D gene is TRBD2 (6 bases). The CDR3 is 16 amino acids. The V and J ends lost 5 bases and 7 bases respectively, with 20 bases between them. Per the germline V gene, CDR1 is SGHTA and CDR2 is FQGNSA. The CDR3 DNA sequence: TGTGCCAGCAGCCCCCCAATGGCAGGGAGGAACGGGGAGCTGTTTTTT. Translation: CASSPPMAGRNGELFF.

The chain has TRBV7-2 and TRBJ1-2, with no clear D. V was pared by 5 bases and J by 11 bases, with 15 bases between. Germline V gene lookup returns CDR1 SGHTA and CDR2 FQGNSA. This CDR3 region has 12 residues. The CDR3 nucleotides are TGTGCCAGCAGCCCCCCCTCCAACTTGTACACCTTC. Its translation: CASSPPSNLYTF.

The chain carries TRBV4-1 and TRBJ2-2; D is possibly TRBD1 or TRBD2 (6 bases each). The germline CDR1 and CDR2 sequences are MGHRA and YSYEKL. The V end was cut by 3 bases, the J end by 5 bases, with 19 bases between. The CDR3 totals 17 residues. The CDR3 region is CASSQEGGRWKTGELFF. In DNA, the CDR3 is TGCGCCAGCAGCCAGGAAGGGGGGCGTTGGAAGACCGGGGAGCTGTTTTTT.

This CDR3 is CASRPGRATGQYF. The CDR3 DNA reads as TGTGCCAGCAGACCAGGGCGGGCAACGGGGCAGTACTTC. The chain is built from TRBV12-3 or TRBV12-4 and TRBJ2-7; TRBD1 or TRBD2 may be the D gene (5 bases each). The V gene lost 6 bases and the J gene lost 9 bases, with 18 bases spanning the gap. This CDR3 contains 13 residues.

This clone was seen only once. The V call is TRBV7-2, the J call TRBJ2-3, with D hard to call. CDR3 length: 14 residues. From germline, CDR1 is SGHTA and CDR2 FQGNSA. Trimming removed 5 bases at V and 1 base at J, with 10 bases between. The CDR3 loop reads CASSHPSRTDTQYF. DNA for the CDR3: TGTGCCAGCAGCCACCCGTCACGCACAGATACGCAGTATTTT.

The genes are TRBV3-1 (or the pseudogene TRBV3-2) and TRBJ1-6; D perhaps matches TRBD1 (5 bases). Germline assignment: CDR1 LGHDT and CDR2 YNNKEL (reference sequence). V shed 4 bases and J shed 7 bases, with 11 bases lying between them. The CDR3 has 14 residues. CDR3: CASSPGRWNSPLHF. CDR3 in DNA: TGTGCCAGCAGCCCGGGACGGTGGAATTCACCCCTCCACTTT.

This clone appeared a single time. The chain couples TRBV3-1 (or the pseudogene TRBV3-2) to TRBJ1-2, with a possible D match to TRBD1 (6 bases). Trimming left V 5 bases short and J 4 bases short, with 20 bases between. CDR1 and CDR2 (germline): LGHDT, YNNKEL (reference sequence). The CDR3 runs to 16 residues. CDR3 nucleotide sequence: TGTGCCAGCAGCTCAACTCTCGGCGCAGGGGCCTATGGCTACACCTTC. This sequence encodes CASSSTLGAGAYGYTF.